This section outlines one TCR beta chain sequence together with its context. Semi-nested PCR with Nested Universal Primer A followed constant-region reverse priming of full-length variable regions. Using its own MiXCR run on the 5' RACE reads, TCRdb lists one record per CDR3 protein. The profile shows about 7,200 distinct CDR3 sequences, approximately 42% of them singletons. Trimming took 7 bases from V and 5 from J, leaving 13 bases between them. Germline lookup yields CDR1 ENHRY and CDR2 SYGVKD. The CDR3 contains 13 residues. The TCR originated in a female donor with breast cancer. The chain links TRBV10-3 to TRBJ2-3; a weak D match, TRBD2 (6 bases). The sequenced sample was memory CD4+ T cells sorted from blood. Described subset: memory CD4+ T cells, CD4+CD45RO+CD25-. The CDR3 nucleotides read TGTGCCATCACGGGCGGGGCCGGAGATACGCAGTATTTT. Protein sequence: CAITGGAGDTQYF.